A selection of T cell receptor beta chains follows, all from one sample in a study of graft-versus-host responses after intestinal transplantation. Their cognate antigens are unknown. Using immunoSEQ multiplex PCR, the repertoire was profiled, and TCRdb retains in-frame clones only, with some absent. Among 20,000 to 30,000 clones listed, roughly 82% were seen once. Sequences were derived from unstimulated CD4+ T cells sorted from spleen or lymph node cells, sampled before intestinal transplant. These receptors were obtained from a human donor who received an intestinal transplant. CDR3s include the opening cysteine and the closing phenylalanine or tryptophan. The D gene is left open where the match is weak. Part of the rows lack a size; the others show once, few, many or a class for expanded clones.

clone_size: .
v_call: TRBV5-8
d_call: .
j_call: TRBJ1-3
cdr3_nt: TGTGCCAGCAGCTATACCCGACAATTCCAGAGCTCTGGAAACACCATATATTTT
cdr3_aa: CASSYTRQFQSSGNTIYF

clone_size: few
v_call: TRBV9
d_call: .
j_call: TRBJ1-1
cdr3_nt: TGTGCCAGCAGCGCGAGGCAGAACACTGAAGCTTTCTTT
cdr3_aa: CASSARQNTEAFF

clone_size: .
v_call: TRBV6-4
d_call: TRBD2
j_call: TRBJ2-5
cdr3_nt: TGTGCCAGCAGTGGTCCTAGCGGGGGGGCCGGGGAGACCCAGTACTTC
cdr3_aa: CASSGPSGGAGETQYF

clone_size: .
v_call: TRBV9
d_call: .
j_call: TRBJ2-2
cdr3_nt: TGTGCCAGCAGCGTGGCGGGCAGGCCTACCGGGGAGCTGTTTTTT
cdr3_aa: CASSVAGRPTGELFF

clone_size: .
v_call: TRBV18
d_call: TRBD1
j_call: TRBJ2-5
cdr3_nt: TGTGCCAGCTCACCCAAGGGACAGAAAGAGACCCAGTACTTC
cdr3_aa: CASSPKGQKETQYF

clone_size: .
v_call: TRBV4-2
d_call: .
j_call: TRBJ1-1
cdr3_nt: TGTGCCAGCAGCCAAGAGTCCCCGGGGGTGGCTTTCTTT
cdr3_aa: CASSQESPGVAFF

clone_size: .
v_call: TRBV12-5
d_call: .
j_call: TRBJ2-5
cdr3_nt: TGTGCTAGTGGTTTTAGTGGGTGGGGAGAGACCCAGTACTTC
cdr3_aa: CASGFSGWGETQYF

clone_size: once
v_call: TRBV29-1
d_call: TRBD1
j_call: TRBJ2-5
cdr3_nt: TGCAGCGTTGAAGATCGGGACAGGGGGCCAGAGACCCAGTACTTC
cdr3_aa: CSVEDRDRGPETQYF

clone_size: .
v_call: TRBV9
d_call: .
j_call: TRBJ2-7
cdr3_nt: TGTGCCAGCAGCGGCGCCTTACCCGGGGGCGAGCAGTACTTC
cdr3_aa: CASSGALPGGEQYF

clone_size: .
v_call: TRBV2
d_call: TRBD2
j_call: TRBJ2-7
cdr3_nt: TGTGCCAGCAGCGGGACTAGGGACTACGAGCAGTACTTC
cdr3_aa: CASSGTRDYEQYF

clone_size: .
v_call: TRBV18
d_call: .
j_call: TRBJ2-1
cdr3_nt: TGTGCCAGCCTGGAGGGGGTCAGCAATGAGCAGTTCTTC
cdr3_aa: CASLEGVSNEQFF

clone_size: .
v_call: TRBV5-4
d_call: .
j_call: TRBJ2-7
cdr3_nt: TGTGCCAGCAGCTTGAGGCCCGGGTTTAACTACGAGCAGTACTTC
cdr3_aa: CASSLRPGFNYEQYF

clone_size: .
v_call: TRBV5-5
d_call: .
j_call: TRBJ2-5
cdr3_nt: TGTGCCAGCACCCCAGTCGGGTCCAGGACCCAGTACTTC
cdr3_aa: CASTPVGSRTQYF

clone_size: .
v_call: TRBV11-1
d_call: .
j_call: TRBJ2-1
cdr3_nt: TGTGCCAGCAGCTTGGGCAGGGGACCCCGCAATGAGCAGTTCTTC
cdr3_aa: CASSLGRGPRNEQFF

clone_size: .
v_call: TRBV15
d_call: .
j_call: TRBJ2-2
cdr3_nt: TGTGCCACCAGCAGAGACCCGGGGGCGGGCGGGGAGCTGTTTTTT
cdr3_aa: CATSRDPGAGGELFF

clone_size: few
v_call: TRBV6-5
d_call: .
j_call: TRBJ2-1
cdr3_nt: TGTGCCAGCAGTTACTCGGGGGATCTCGCCGGGGAGCAGTTCTTC
cdr3_aa: CASSYSGDLAGEQFF

clone_size: .
v_call: TRBV10-3
d_call: .
j_call: TRBJ2-3
cdr3_nt: TGTGCCATCAGTGAACAGGGAGCAGATACGCAGTATTTT
cdr3_aa: CAISEQGADTQYF

clone_size: .
v_call: TRBV5-1
d_call: TRBD2
j_call: TRBJ2-7
cdr3_nt: TGCGCCAGCAGCACGGGACTAGCGGGACCTTACGAGCAGTACTTC
cdr3_aa: CASSTGLAGPYEQYF

clone_size: .
v_call: TRBV5-4
d_call: .
j_call: TRBJ2-1
cdr3_nt: TGTGCCAGCAGCTTGGTCGGGTACAATGAGCAGTTCTTC
cdr3_aa: CASSLVGYNEQFF

clone_size: .
v_call: TRBV4-1
d_call: .
j_call: TRBJ2-3
cdr3_nt: TGCGCCAGCAGCCAAGATGGGCTGAACACAGATACGCAGTATTTT
cdr3_aa: CASSQDGLNTDTQYF

clone_size: once
v_call: TRBV5-1
d_call: TRBD1
j_call: TRBJ1-2
cdr3_nt: TGCGCCAGCAGCCTCAGGGGGCTAGATGGCTACACCTTC
cdr3_aa: CASSLRGLDGYTF

clone_size: .
v_call: TRBV5-4
d_call: .
j_call: TRBJ2-3
cdr3_nt: TGTGCCAGCAGCCTGAGGATGGTGGGGAAAGATACGCAGTATTTT
cdr3_aa: CASSLRMVGKDTQYF

clone_size: .
v_call: TRBV15
d_call: TRBD2
j_call: TRBJ2-5
cdr3_nt: TGTGCCACCAGCAGCGGCGGGACTAGCGGGAGGGAGGAGACCCAGTACTTC
cdr3_aa: CATSSGGTSGREETQYF

clone_size: .
v_call: TRBV5-1
d_call: .
j_call: TRBJ1-2
cdr3_nt: TGCGCCAGCAGCTTGGCACCTAAATATGGCTACACCTTC
cdr3_aa: CASSLAPKYGYTF

clone_size: .
v_call: TRBV5-1
d_call: TRBD2
j_call: TRBJ2-5
cdr3_nt: TGCGCCAGCAGCTTGCGGGGGGACAGCGGCGGGAGGGCCCTGGGAGAGACCCAGTACTTC
cdr3_aa: CASSLRGDSGGRALGETQYF

clone_size: .
v_call: TRBV7-9
d_call: TRBD2
j_call: TRBJ2-1
cdr3_nt: TGTGCCAGCAGCTTAGTAACTAGCGGGAATTACAATGAGCAGTTCTTC
cdr3_aa: CASSLVTSGNYNEQFF

clone_size: .
v_call: TRBV5-4
d_call: .
j_call: TRBJ1-1
cdr3_nt: TGTGCCAGCAGCTTGCTCGCCGAGAACACTGAAGCTTTCTTT
cdr3_aa: CASSLLAENTEAFF

clone_size: few
v_call: TRBV9
d_call: TRBD1
j_call: TRBJ1-6
cdr3_nt: TGTGCCAGCAGCGCGGGGAGGGGGCCACCCCTCCACTTT
cdr3_aa: CASSAGRGPPLHF

clone_size: .
v_call: TRBV6-6
d_call: .
j_call: TRBJ2-7
cdr3_nt: TGTGCCAGCAGTTACACCGGACAGCCCTACGAGCAGTACTTC
cdr3_aa: CASSYTGQPYEQYF

clone_size: .
v_call: TRBV29-1
d_call: .
j_call: TRBJ2-5
cdr3_nt: TGCAGCGTTGATTATTGGGAGACCCAGTACTTC
cdr3_aa: CSVDYWETQYF

clone_size: .
v_call: TRBV21-1
d_call: .
j_call: TRBJ2-2
cdr3_nt: TGTGCCAGCAGCAAAGGAAGGAACACCGGGGAGCTGTTTTTT
cdr3_aa: CASSKGRNTGELFF

clone_size: .
v_call: TRBV5-1
d_call: .
j_call: TRBJ2-7
cdr3_nt: TGCGCCAGCAGCTGGACCGCAGGGGTCCTGGGAGAGCAGTACTTC
cdr3_aa: CASSWTAGVLGEQYF

clone_size: few
v_call: TRBV7-9
d_call: .
j_call: TRBJ2-1
cdr3_nt: TGTGCCAGCAGCCCTTGGGATGAGCAGTTCTTC
cdr3_aa: CASSPWDEQFF

clone_size: .
v_call: TRBV11-2
d_call: TRBD2
j_call: TRBJ2-7
cdr3_nt: TGTGCCAGCAGCTTAGTGGGGACTAGCGCCACCTACGAGCAGTACTTC
cdr3_aa: CASSLVGTSATYEQYF

clone_size: .
v_call: TRBV18
d_call: .
j_call: TRBJ2-7
cdr3_nt: TGTGCCAGCTCAAAGCTGGCGGGGACCCTCTACGAGCAGTACTTC
cdr3_aa: CASSKLAGTLYEQYF

clone_size: .
v_call: TRBV6-5
d_call: .
j_call: TRBJ1-2
cdr3_nt: TGTGCCAGCAGTGAACGGGACCCGTACGGCTACACCTTC
cdr3_aa: CASSERDPYGYTF

clone_size: .
v_call: TRBV6-6
d_call: TRBD1
j_call: TRBJ1-5
cdr3_nt: TGTGCCAGCAGTCCCGGACAGGGCTCTCTCAATCAGCCCCAGCATTTT
cdr3_aa: CASSPGQGSLNQPQHF

clone_size: .
v_call: TRBV6-5
d_call: TRBD1
j_call: TRBJ1-2
cdr3_nt: TGTGCCAGCAGTACAGGGACAGGGGTCTATGGCTACACCTTC
cdr3_aa: CASSTGTGVYGYTF

clone_size: few
v_call: TRBV2
d_call: TRBD1
j_call: TRBJ2-1
cdr3_nt: TGTGCCAGCAGTTTCGACAGGGGGCGGAATGAGCAGTTCTTC
cdr3_aa: CASSFDRGRNEQFF

clone_size: .
v_call: TRBV19
d_call: TRBD1
j_call: TRBJ1-4
cdr3_nt: TGTGCCAGTAATACGCCGGGACAGGGGGACGAAAAACTGTTTTTT
cdr3_aa: CASNTPGQGDEKLFF

clone_size: .
v_call: TRBV19
d_call: TRBD1
j_call: TRBJ2-1
cdr3_nt: TGTGCCAGTATGGGGAGACAGGGGTCCTACAATGAGCAGTTCTTC
cdr3_aa: CASMGRQGSYNEQFF

clone_size: .
v_call: TRBV19
d_call: TRBD1
j_call: TRBJ2-7
cdr3_nt: TGTGCCAGTAGTATGGTCCCGGGACAGGGAAACGAGCAGTACTTC
cdr3_aa: CASSMVPGQGNEQYF

clone_size: .
v_call: TRBV27
d_call: .
j_call: TRBJ2-2
cdr3_nt: TGTGCCAGCAGTATACTACTATTGGGGGGGGAGCTGTTTTTT
cdr3_aa: CASSILLLGGELFF

clone_size: .
v_call: TRBV6-5
d_call: TRBD2
j_call: TRBJ2-1
cdr3_nt: TGTGCCAGCAGGCGTCCCGGGACTAGCAACAATGAGCAGTTCTTC
cdr3_aa: CASRRPGTSNNEQFF

clone_size: .
v_call: TRBV11-2
d_call: TRBD2
j_call: TRBJ2-2
cdr3_nt: TGTGCCAGCAGGCCACTAGCGGGGAACTCGAACACCGGGGAGCTGTTTTTT
cdr3_aa: CASRPLAGNSNTGELFF

clone_size: .
v_call: TRBV7-9
d_call: TRBD1
j_call: TRBJ2-5
cdr3_nt: TGTGCCAGCAGCTTACGGGACAGGGAGACCCAGTACTTC
cdr3_aa: CASSLRDRETQYF

clone_size: .
v_call: TRBV2
d_call: TRBD1
j_call: TRBJ1-5
cdr3_nt: TGTGCCAGCAGTCCGGACAGGGGGCAGGGTCAGCCCCAGCATTTT
cdr3_aa: CASSPDRGQGQPQHF

clone_size: .
v_call: TRBV18
d_call: .
j_call: TRBJ1-5
cdr3_nt: TGTGCCAGCTCAGGGGCAAATCAGCCCCAGCATTTT
cdr3_aa: CASSGANQPQHF

clone_size: .
v_call: TRBV5-1
d_call: TRBD1
j_call: TRBJ2-3
cdr3_nt: TGCGCCAGCAGCTTGGACAGGGGGCGCACAGATACGCAGTATTTT
cdr3_aa: CASSLDRGRTDTQYF

clone_size: .
v_call: TRBV5-4
d_call: TRBD2
j_call: TRBJ2-7
cdr3_nt: TGTGCCAGCAGCTTGGGATTTACGAGGACTAGCGGGCACTACGAGCAGTACTTC
cdr3_aa: CASSLGFTRTSGHYEQYF

clone_size: .
v_call: TRBV2
d_call: .
j_call: TRBJ1-2
cdr3_nt: TGTGCCAGCAGTGAAGAGTGGGGCGACAGAAACTATGGCTACACCTTC
cdr3_aa: CASSEEWGDRNYGYTF

clone_size: .
v_call: TRBV27
d_call: .
j_call: TRBJ2-3
cdr3_nt: TGTGCCAGCCCGGAGGATACGCAGTATTTT
cdr3_aa: CASPEDTQYF

clone_size: .
v_call: TRBV11-2
d_call: .
j_call: TRBJ1-6
cdr3_nt: TGTGCCAGCAGCTTAGACTGGGGCGCAGCCTCTGTTCACCTCCACTTT
cdr3_aa: CASSLDWGAASVHLHF

clone_size: .
v_call: TRBV30
d_call: .
j_call: TRBJ2-2
cdr3_nt: TGTGCCTCAACCGCGACAGGTTTCACCGGGGAGCTGTTTTTT
cdr3_aa: CASTATGFTGELFF

clone_size: .
v_call: TRBV11-3
d_call: TRBD1
j_call: TRBJ2-7
cdr3_nt: TGTGCCAGCAGCGCGACAGGGTCCTACGAGCAGTACTTC
cdr3_aa: CASSATGSYEQYF

clone_size: few
v_call: TRBV6-1
d_call: .
j_call: TRBJ2-5
cdr3_nt: TGTGCCAGCAGTGAAAGTGGGGGGACCCAGTACTTC
cdr3_aa: CASSESGGTQYF

clone_size: .
v_call: TRBV9
d_call: .
j_call: TRBJ2-2
cdr3_nt: TGTGCCAGCAGCGTAGGTCCGGGGGCCAACACCGGGGAGCTGTTTTTT
cdr3_aa: CASSVGPGANTGELFF

clone_size: .
v_call: TRBV2
d_call: .
j_call: TRBJ1-2
cdr3_nt: TGTGCCAGCAGTGAAACGGGCGGTGGGGGTGGCTACACCTTC
cdr3_aa: CASSETGGGGGYTF

clone_size: .
v_call: TRBV5-4
d_call: TRBD2
j_call: TRBJ2-7
cdr3_nt: TGTGCCAGCAGCCGGACTAGCGTAGGGGGATACGAGCAGTACTTC
cdr3_aa: CASSRTSVGGYEQYF